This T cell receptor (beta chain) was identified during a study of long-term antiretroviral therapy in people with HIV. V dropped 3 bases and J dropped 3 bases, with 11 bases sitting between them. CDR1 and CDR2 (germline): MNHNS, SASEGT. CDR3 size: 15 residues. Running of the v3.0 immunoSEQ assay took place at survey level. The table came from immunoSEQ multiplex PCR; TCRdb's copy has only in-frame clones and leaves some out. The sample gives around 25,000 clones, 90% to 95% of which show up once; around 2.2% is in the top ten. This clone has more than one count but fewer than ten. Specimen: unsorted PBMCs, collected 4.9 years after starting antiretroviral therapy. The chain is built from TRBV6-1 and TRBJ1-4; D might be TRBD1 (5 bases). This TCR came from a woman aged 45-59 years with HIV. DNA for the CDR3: TGTGCCAGCAGTGAGGGGGGGATGGCTAATGAAAAACTGTTTTTT. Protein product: CASSEGGMANEKLFF.